A selection of T cell receptor beta chains follows, all from one sample in a study of T-cell memory formation after mild COVID-19. TCRdb processed the 5' RACE reads anew with MiXCR; each CDR3 protein has one entry. Altogether a few hundred thousand distinct CDR3 sequences are present, roughly a fifth being singletons, with the ten largest covering around 20%. The source material was PBMCs or a T cell subset sorted from them (not recorded which). These receptors came from a young man who had mild COVID-19 (a few samples of this study predate the infection). Cell type and time point are not known. CDR3s include the opening cysteine and the closing phenylalanine or tryptophan. A D gene is named only where the DNA matches it firmly. For some rows the clone size is stated as once, few or many, or as a class when expanded; others skip it.

V	J	D	size	CDR3	DNA
TRBV15	TRBJ2-3	-	-	CATSRGPPGTQYF	TGTGCCACCAGCAGAGGACCACCAGGCACGCAGTATTTT
TRBV6-5	TRBJ1-1	-	-	CASSYSALGTEAFF	TGTGCCAGCAGTTACTCGGCATTAGGTACTGAAGCTTTCTTT
TRBV20-1	TRBJ1-4	TRBD1	-	CSARDAGGSNEKLFF	TGCAGTGCTAGAGATGCAGGGGGGTCTAATGAAAAACTGTTTTTT
TRBV6-5	TRBJ1-5	-	few	CASSSLGDNNQPQHF	TGTGCCAGCAGTTCCCTCGGGGATAACAATCAGCCCCAGCATTTT
TRBV5-1	TRBJ2-3	-	few	CASRGRGWGATDTQYF	TGCGCCAGCCGAGGGCGTGGCTGGGGGGCAACAGATACGCAGTATTTT
TRBV7-2	TRBJ1-3	TRBD1	-	CASSVAGTGSGNTIYF	TGTGCCAGCAGCGTAGCCGGGACAGGGTCTGGAAACACCATATATTTT
TRBV12-2	TRBJ1-2	-	-	CASRLDTGEGYGYTF	TGTGCAAGTCGATTAGATACAGGGGAAGGGTATGGCTACACCTTC
TRBV7-7	TRBJ2-5	TRBD2	many	CASSLGGSGGQETQYF	TGTGCCAGCAGCTTAGGAGGTAGCGGGGGGCAAGAGACCCAGTACTTC
TRBV5-1	TRBJ2-2	-	many	CASSSGGGGGELFF	TGCGCCAGCAGCTCCGGTGGGGGCGGCGGGGAGCTGTTTTTT
TRBV5-5	TRBJ2-7	-	-	CASSAPEGHEQYF	TGTGCCAGCAGCGCCCCGGAGGGTCACGAGCAGTACTTC
TRBV27	TRBJ1-2	TRBD1	many	CASSLKGASYGYTF	TGTGCCAGCAGTTTAAAGGGGGCAAGCTATGGCTACACCTTC
TRBV29-1	TRBJ2-5	TRBD1	-	CSVEFRGLGETQYF	TGCAGCGTTGAGTTTAGGGGGCTGGGAGAGACCCAGTACTTC
TRBV6-6	TRBJ2-1	TRBD1	few	CASRPARDRADEQFF	TGTGCCAGCAGACCAGCCCGGGACAGGGCCGATGAGCAGTTCTTC
TRBV18	TRBJ1-1	TRBD1	few	CASSALLQGEPEAFF	TGTGCCAGCTCAGCCCTTTTACAGGGGGAGCCTGAAGCTTTCTTT
TRBV6-5	TRBJ1-4	TRBD1	-	CASSSPGQGEKLFF	TGTGCCAGCAGTTCCCCCGGACAGGGTGAAAAACTGTTTTTT
TRBV7-9	TRBJ2-1	-	few	CASSTKRRLGNEQFF	TGTGCCAGCAGCACGAAACGGCGGCTGGGCAATGAGCAGTTCTTC
TRBV15	TRBJ2-1	-	-	CATSSRAGVLAEQFF	TGTGCCACCAGCAGTCGGGCTGGAGTTTTAGCTGAGCAGTTCTTC
TRBV12-3/TRBV12-4	TRBJ2-5	-	-	CASKLGAGETQYF	TGTGCCAGCAAGCTGGGGGCAGGGGAGACCCAGTACTTC
TRBV12-3/TRBV12-4	TRBJ1-1	TRBD1	few	CASGWTGATEAFF	TGTGCCAGCGGATGGACAGGGGCCACTGAAGCTTTCTTT
TRBV7-9	TRBJ1-5	-	few	CASSAPGAGSQPQHF	TGTGCCAGCAGCGCTCCCGGGGCCGGCAGTCAGCCCCAGCATTTT
TRBV9	TRBJ2-5	-	-	CASSVASGNQETQYF	TGTGCCAGCAGCGTAGCAAGCGGAAACCAAGAGACCCAGTACTTC
TRBV24-1	TRBJ2-1	TRBD2	-	CATSDFAGGPFIEQFF	TGTGCCACCAGTGATTTTGCGGGGGGACCCTTCATTGAGCAGTTCTTC
TRBV27	TRBJ1-2	-	-	CASSLWQGSGYTF	TGTGCCAGCAGTTTATGGCAGGGCAGTGGCTACACCTTC
TRBV4-1	TRBJ1-2	-	-	CASSQGWQFLTF	TGCGCCAGCAGCCAAGGGTGGCAGTTTTTGACCTTC
TRBV6-5	TRBJ2-3	-	-	CASSYSFRGTPDTQYF	TGTGCCAGCAGTTACTCTTTCAGGGGAACGCCAGATACGCAGTATTTT
TRBV11-2	TRBJ2-5	-	-	CASSPGPGETQYF	TGTGCCAGCAGCCCTGGACCGGGGGAGACCCAGTACTTC
TRBV12-3/TRBV12-4	TRBJ2-2	TRBD2	many	CASRLAGTSLTGELFF	TGTGCCAGCCGACTAGCGGGGACATCCCTCACCGGGGAGCTGTTTTTT
TRBV12-3/TRBV12-4	TRBJ2-3	-	-	CASSLRTFDTQYF	TGTGCCAGCAGTTTAAGGACTTTTGATACGCAGTATTTT
TRBV5-4	TRBJ2-1	-	-	CASSLAVSNEQFF	TGTGCCAGCAGCTTGGCCGTATCCAATGAGCAGTTCTTC
TRBV5-1	TRBJ2-7	-	few	CASSAKPGYQGSYEQYF	TGCGCCAGCAGCGCGAAGCCAGGATACCAAGGCTCCTACGAGCAGTACTTC
TRBV20-1	TRBJ2-3	-	few	CSARVGSWSSDTQYF	TGCAGTGCTAGAGTGGGTAGCTGGAGCTCAGATACGCAGTATTTT
TRBV9	TRBJ2-5	TRBD1	-	CASSLLGQGLETQYF	TGTGCCAGCAGCCTCTTGGGACAGGGTTTAGAGACCCAGTACTTC
TRBV7-6	TRBJ1-5	-	-	CASSLWDTDQPQHF	TGTGCCAGCAGCTTATGGGACACAGATCAGCCCCAGCATTTT
TRBV4-1	TRBJ2-3	-	few	CASSQVMGDTQYF	TGCGCCAGCAGCCAAGTGATGGGGGATACGCAGTATTTT
TRBV15	TRBJ1-4	-	many	CATSRDLGWDEKLFF	TGTGCCACCAGCAGAGATCTGGGGTGGGATGAAAAACTGTTTTTT
TRBV24-1	TRBJ2-3	TRBD1	few	CATSDFRGPATDTQYF	TGTGCCACCAGTGATTTCAGGGGGCCTGCCACAGATACGCAGTATTTT
TRBV4-1	TRBJ1-2	TRBD1	few	CASSQGTGSGYGYTF	TGCGCCAGCAGCCAAGGGACAGGGTCGGGCTATGGCTACACCTTC
TRBV4-1	TRBJ1-5	-	-	CASSQEWNSNQPQHF	TGCGCCAGCAGCCAAGAGTGGAATAGCAATCAGCCCCAGCATTTT
TRBV20-1	TRBJ2-1	-	-	CSATEGTYNEQFF	TGCAGTGCTACGGAGGGGACCTACAATGAGCAGTTCTTC
TRBV20-1	TRBJ2-5	-	few	CSAIPGTTQETQYF	TGCAGTGCTATCCCGGGGACAACCCAAGAGACCCAGTACTTC
TRBV6-5	TRBJ2-1	-	-	CASSPARPYNEQFF	TGTGCCAGCAGTCCAGCAAGACCGTACAATGAGCAGTTCTTC
TRBV6-6	TRBJ2-2	-	-	CASSQYPRPNTGELFF	TGTGCCAGCAGCCAATACCCCCGACCGAACACCGGGGAGCTGTTTTTT
TRBV7-9	TRBJ1-2	-	-	CAGQVTNYGYTF	TGTGCCGGACAAGTAACTAACTATGGCTACACCTTC
TRBV7-9	TRBJ2-5	-	-	CASSPQEETQYF	TGTGCCAGCAGCCCTCAAGAAGAGACCCAGTACTTC